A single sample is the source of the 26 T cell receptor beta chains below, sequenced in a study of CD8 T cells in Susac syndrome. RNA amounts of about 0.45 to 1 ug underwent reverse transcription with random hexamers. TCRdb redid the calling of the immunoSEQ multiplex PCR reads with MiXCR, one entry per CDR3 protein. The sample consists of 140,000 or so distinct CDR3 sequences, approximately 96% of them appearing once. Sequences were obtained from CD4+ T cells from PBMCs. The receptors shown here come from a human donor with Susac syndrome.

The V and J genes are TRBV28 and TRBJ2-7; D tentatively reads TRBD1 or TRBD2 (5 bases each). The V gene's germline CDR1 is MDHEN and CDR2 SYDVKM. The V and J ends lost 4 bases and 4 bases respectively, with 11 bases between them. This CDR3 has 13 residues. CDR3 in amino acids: CASSSSGPYEQYF. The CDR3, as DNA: TGTGCCAGCAGTTCCTCGGGGCCGTACGAGCAGTACTTC.

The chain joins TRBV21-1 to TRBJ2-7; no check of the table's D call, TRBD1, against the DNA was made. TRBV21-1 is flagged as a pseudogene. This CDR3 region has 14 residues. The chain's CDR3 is CASSIVRGGNEQYF. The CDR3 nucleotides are TGTGCCAGCAGCATCGTAAGAGGGGGCAACGAGCAGTACTTC.

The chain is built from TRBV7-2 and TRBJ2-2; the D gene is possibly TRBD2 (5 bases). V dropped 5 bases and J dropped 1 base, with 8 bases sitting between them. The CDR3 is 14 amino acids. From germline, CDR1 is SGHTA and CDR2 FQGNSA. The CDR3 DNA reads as TGTGCCAGCAGCCACGGAGGGAACACCGGGGAGCTGTTTTTT. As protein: CASSHGGNTGELFF.

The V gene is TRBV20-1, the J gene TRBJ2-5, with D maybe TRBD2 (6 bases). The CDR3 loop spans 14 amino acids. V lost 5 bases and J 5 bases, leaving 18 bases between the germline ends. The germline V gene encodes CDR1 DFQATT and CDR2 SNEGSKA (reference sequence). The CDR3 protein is CSALIPGGAETQYF. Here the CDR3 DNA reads TGCAGTGCTCTCATTCCGGGCGGGGCTGAGACCCAGTACTTC.

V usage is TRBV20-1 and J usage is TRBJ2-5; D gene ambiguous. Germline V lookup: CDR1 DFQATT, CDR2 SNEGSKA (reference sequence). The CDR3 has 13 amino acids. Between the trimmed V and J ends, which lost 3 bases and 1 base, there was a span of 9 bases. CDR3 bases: TGCAGTGCTAGTCAGACATCCCAAGAGACCCAGTACTTC. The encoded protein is CSASQTSQETQYF.

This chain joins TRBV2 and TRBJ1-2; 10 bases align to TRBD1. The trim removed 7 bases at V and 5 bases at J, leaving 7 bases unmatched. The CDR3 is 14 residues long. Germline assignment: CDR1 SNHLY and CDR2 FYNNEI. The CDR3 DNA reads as TGTGCCAGCAACACTCCGGGACAGGGGTATGGCTACACCTTC. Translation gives CASNTPGQGYGYTF.

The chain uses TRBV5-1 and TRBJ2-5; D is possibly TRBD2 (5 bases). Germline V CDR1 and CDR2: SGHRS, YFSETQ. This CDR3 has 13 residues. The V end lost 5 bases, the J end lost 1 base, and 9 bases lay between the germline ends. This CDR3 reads CASRTIPQETQYF. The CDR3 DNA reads TGCGCCAGCAGGACTATCCCCCAAGAGACCCAGTACTTC.

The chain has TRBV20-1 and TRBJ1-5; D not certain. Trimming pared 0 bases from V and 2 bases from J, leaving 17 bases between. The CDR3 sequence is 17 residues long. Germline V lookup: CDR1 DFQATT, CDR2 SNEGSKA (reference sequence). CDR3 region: CSARDRSYPFRNQPQHF. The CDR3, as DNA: TGCAGTGCTAGAGATCGCTCCTATCCATTTCGCAATCAGCCCCAGCATTTT.

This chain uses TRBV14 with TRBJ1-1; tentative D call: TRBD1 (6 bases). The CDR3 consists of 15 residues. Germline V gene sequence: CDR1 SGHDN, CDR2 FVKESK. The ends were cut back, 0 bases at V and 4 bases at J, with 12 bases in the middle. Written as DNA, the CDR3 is TGTGCCAGCAGCCAAGAACGGCAGGGGAGCACTGAAGCTTTCTTT. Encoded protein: CASSQERQGSTEAFF.

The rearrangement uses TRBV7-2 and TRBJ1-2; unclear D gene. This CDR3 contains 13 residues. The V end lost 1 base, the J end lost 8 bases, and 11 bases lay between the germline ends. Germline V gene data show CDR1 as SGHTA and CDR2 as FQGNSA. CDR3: CASSLEIGSGYTF. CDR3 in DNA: TGTGCCAGCAGCTTAGAGATCGGGAGCGGCTACACCTTC.

The CDR3 is CASSQDGNRGETQYF. The CDR3 nucleotides are TGCGCCAGCAGCCAAGACGGAAACAGGGGAGAGACCCAGTACTTC. The V call is TRBV4-1, the J call TRBJ2-5; 7 bases map to TRBD1. Trimming cost V 0 bases and J 4 bases; bases outside gene matches: 5. Germline V gene sequence: CDR1 MGHRA, CDR2 YSYEKL. The CDR3 is made up of 15 amino acids.

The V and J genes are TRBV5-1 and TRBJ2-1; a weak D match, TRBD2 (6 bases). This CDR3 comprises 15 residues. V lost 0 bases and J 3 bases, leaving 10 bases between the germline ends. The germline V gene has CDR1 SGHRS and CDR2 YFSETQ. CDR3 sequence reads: CASSLEGLVYNEQFF. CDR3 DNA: TGCGCCAGCAGCTTGGAGGGACTCGTCTACAATGAGCAGTTCTTC.

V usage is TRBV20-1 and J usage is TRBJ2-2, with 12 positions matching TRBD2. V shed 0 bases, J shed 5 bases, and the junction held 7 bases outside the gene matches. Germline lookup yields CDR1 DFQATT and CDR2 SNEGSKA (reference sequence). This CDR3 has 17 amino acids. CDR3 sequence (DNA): TGCAGTGCTAGAGACCCCGGGACTAGCGGGTCGACCGGGGAGCTGTTTTTT. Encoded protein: CSARDPGTSGSTGELFF.

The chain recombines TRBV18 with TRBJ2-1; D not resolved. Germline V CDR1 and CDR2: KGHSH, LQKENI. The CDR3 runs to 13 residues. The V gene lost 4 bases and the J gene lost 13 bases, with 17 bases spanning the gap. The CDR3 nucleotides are TGTGCCAGCTCACAGAATCCCGGGTCCCCCCAGTTCTTC. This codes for CASSQNPGSPQFF.

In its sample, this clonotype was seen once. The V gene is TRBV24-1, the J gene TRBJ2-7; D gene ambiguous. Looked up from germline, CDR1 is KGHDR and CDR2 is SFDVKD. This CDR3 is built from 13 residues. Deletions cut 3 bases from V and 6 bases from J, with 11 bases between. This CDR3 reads CATSDPASPEQYF. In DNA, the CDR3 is TGTGCCACCAGTGATCCGGCGTCTCCCGAGCAGTACTTC.

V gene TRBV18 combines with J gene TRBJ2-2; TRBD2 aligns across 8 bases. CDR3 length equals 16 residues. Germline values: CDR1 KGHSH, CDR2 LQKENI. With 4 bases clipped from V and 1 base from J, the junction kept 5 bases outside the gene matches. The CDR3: CASSRTSGGNTGELFF. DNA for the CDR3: TGTGCCAGCTCACGCACTAGCGGAGGGAACACCGGGGAGCTGTTTTTT.

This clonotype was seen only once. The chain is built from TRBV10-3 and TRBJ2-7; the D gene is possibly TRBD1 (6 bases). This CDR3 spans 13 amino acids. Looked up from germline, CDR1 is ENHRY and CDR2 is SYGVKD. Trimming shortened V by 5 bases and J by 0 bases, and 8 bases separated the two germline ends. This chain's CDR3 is CAISSTGSYEQYF. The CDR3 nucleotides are TGTGCCATCAGTTCGACAGGCTCCTACGAGCAGTACTTC.

CDR3 nucleotides: TGTGCCAGCAGCGTAGGACCCGGAGATACGCAGTATTTT. Amino acid sequence: CASSVGPGDTQYF. The chain combines TRBV9 with TRBJ2-3; D is unresolved. The CDR3 contains 13 residues. With 0 bases removed from V and 5 bases from J, the gap between germline ends came to 7 bases. CDR1 and CDR2 from the germline V gene are SGDLS and YYNGEE.

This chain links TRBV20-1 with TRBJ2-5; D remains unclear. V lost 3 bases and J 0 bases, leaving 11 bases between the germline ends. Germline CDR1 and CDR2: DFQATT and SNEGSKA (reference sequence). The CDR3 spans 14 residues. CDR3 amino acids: CSASVSTHQETQYF. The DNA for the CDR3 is TGCAGTGCTAGCGTTAGCACACACCAAGAGACCCAGTACTTC.

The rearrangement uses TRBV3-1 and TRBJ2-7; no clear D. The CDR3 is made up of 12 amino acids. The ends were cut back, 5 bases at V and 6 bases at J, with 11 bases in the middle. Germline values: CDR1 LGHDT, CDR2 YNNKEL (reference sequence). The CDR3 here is CASSSTVSEQYF. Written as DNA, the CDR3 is TGTGCCAGCAGCTCCACGGTGAGCGAGCAGTACTTC.

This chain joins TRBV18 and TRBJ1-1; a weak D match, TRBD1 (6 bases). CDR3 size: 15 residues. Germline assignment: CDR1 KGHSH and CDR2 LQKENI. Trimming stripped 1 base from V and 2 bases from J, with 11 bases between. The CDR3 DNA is TGTGCCAGCTCACCACTGGGGGCACATAACACTGAAGCTTTCTTT. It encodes CASSPLGAHNTEAFF.

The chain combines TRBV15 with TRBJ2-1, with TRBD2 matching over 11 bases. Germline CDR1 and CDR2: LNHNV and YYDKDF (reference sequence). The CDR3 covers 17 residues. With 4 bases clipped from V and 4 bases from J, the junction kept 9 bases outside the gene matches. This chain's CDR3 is CATSTDIAGGFYNEQFF. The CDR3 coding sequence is TGTGCCACCAGCACCGACATAGCGGGGGGGTTTTACAATGAGCAGTTCTTC. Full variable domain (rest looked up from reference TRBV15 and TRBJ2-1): DAMVIQNPRYQVTQFGKPVTLSCSQTLNHNVMYWYQQKSSQAPKLLFHYYDKDFNNEADTPDNFQSRRPNTSFCFLDIRSPGLGDTAMYLCATSTDIAGGFYNEQFFGPGTRLTVL.

The CDR3: CASRRRVRTNEKLFF. The CDR3 DNA sequence: TGTGCCAGCAGGAGGAGGGTTCGGACTAATGAAAAACTGTTTTTT. The V and J genes are TRBV2 and TRBJ1-4; no definite D call. The germline V and J ends were trimmed by 6 bases and 2 bases, with 13 bases remaining between them. The CDR3 spans 15 residues. Germline V CDR1 and CDR2: SNHLY, FYNNEI.

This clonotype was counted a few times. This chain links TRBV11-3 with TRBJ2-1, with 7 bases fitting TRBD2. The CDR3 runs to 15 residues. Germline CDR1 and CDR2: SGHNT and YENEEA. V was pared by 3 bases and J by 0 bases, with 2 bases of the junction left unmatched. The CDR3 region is CASSLGGGSYNEQFF. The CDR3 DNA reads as TGTGCCAGCAGCTTGGGCGGGGGCTCCTACAATGAGCAGTTCTTC.

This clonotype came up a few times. Written as DNA, the CDR3 is TGTGCCAGCAGCTTCGATTCTAGCCGAGACGAGCAGTACTTC. Encoded protein: CASSFDSSRDEQYF. This chain links TRBV7-2 with TRBJ2-7, with D possibly matching TRBD2 (5 bases). The length of the CDR3 is 14 residues. Trimming removed 3 bases from V and 5 bases from J, with 14 bases in between. In germline, CDR1 is SGHTA, CDR2 FQGNSA.

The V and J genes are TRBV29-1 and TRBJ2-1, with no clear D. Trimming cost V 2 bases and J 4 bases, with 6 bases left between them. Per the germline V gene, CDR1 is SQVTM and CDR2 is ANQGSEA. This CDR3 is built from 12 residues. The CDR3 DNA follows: TGCAGCGTTGAAATAGGGTACAATGAGCAGTTCTTC. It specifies CSVEIGYNEQFF.